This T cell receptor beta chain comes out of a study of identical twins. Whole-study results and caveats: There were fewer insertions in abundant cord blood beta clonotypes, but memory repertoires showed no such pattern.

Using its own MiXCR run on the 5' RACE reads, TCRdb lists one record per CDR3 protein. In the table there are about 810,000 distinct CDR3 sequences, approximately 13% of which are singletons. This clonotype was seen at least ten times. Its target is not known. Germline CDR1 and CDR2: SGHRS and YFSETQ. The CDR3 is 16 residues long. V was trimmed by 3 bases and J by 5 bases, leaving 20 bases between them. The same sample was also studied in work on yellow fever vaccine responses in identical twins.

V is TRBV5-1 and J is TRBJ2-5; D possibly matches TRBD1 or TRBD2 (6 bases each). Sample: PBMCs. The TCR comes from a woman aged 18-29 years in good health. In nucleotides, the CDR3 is TGCGCCAGCAGCTCAGGCCTAGGGGGGATCAAGGAGACCCAGTACTTC. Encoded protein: CASSSGLGGIKETQYF.